Listed below are T cell receptor beta chains from one sample, sequenced in a study of T cells of healthy individuals. TCRdb processed the 5' RACE reads anew with MiXCR; each CDR3 protein has one entry. Among fewer than 90,000 distinct CDR3 sequences listed, about 5.5% were seen once. These receptors were taken from a female donor in good health. CDR3s include the opening cysteine and the closing phenylalanine or tryptophan.

cdr3_aa: CSATTTSGRVSAYEQYF; v_call: TRBV20-1; j_call: TRBJ2-7
cdr3_aa: CSVEKDNQPQHF; v_call: TRBV29-1; j_call: TRBJ1-5
cdr3_aa: CSARLAGVNTGELFF; v_call: TRBV20-1; j_call: TRBJ2-2
cdr3_aa: CASSPMEGVPYEQYF; v_call: TRBV27; j_call: TRBJ2-7
cdr3_aa: CASSFQVPNTEAFF; v_call: TRBV28; j_call: TRBJ1-1
cdr3_aa: CASSVGGRGHGSPLHF; v_call: TRBV9; j_call: TRBJ1-6
cdr3_aa: CASSTGTGSTISPLHF; v_call: TRBV11-2; j_call: TRBJ1-6
cdr3_aa: CSARERGFYGYTF; v_call: TRBV20-1; j_call: TRBJ1-2
cdr3_aa: CASSFGTGTPNTGELFF; v_call: TRBV27; j_call: TRBJ2-2
cdr3_aa: CASSDGAHDQPQHF; v_call: TRBV25-1; j_call: TRBJ1-5
cdr3_aa: CASSLALPGRTEAFF; v_call: TRBV7-2; j_call: TRBJ1-1
cdr3_aa: CASSQQGANYGYTF; v_call: TRBV2; j_call: TRBJ1-2
cdr3_aa: CSARRTGGKEQFF; v_call: TRBV20-1; j_call: TRBJ2-1
cdr3_aa: CASSQENNPNQPQHF; v_call: TRBV4-1; j_call: TRBJ1-5
cdr3_aa: CASSNYRVPVDEQFF; v_call: TRBV6-5; j_call: TRBJ2-1
cdr3_aa: CASSPRRGRYEQYF; v_call: TRBV4-1; j_call: TRBJ2-7
cdr3_aa: CASSPDRVGANVLTF; v_call: TRBV7-2; j_call: TRBJ2-6
cdr3_aa: CASSPVNQPQHF; v_call: TRBV28; j_call: TRBJ1-5